This TCR beta chain was retrieved from a study of radiotherapy plus CTLA-4 blockade in lung cancer. Study as a whole: Objective responses emerged in over 15% of patients, and over 30% attained disease control.

The study treated chemo-refractory metastatic non-small-cell lung cancer patients with focal radiation plus ipilimumab CTLA-4 blockade. The assay was immunoSEQ multiplex PCR, and TCRdb's table has in-frame clones only and misses some. The sample lists over 80,000 clones; around 87% were seen once. This clone was seen a single time. Its specificity is unknown. The study, taken as a whole, reports: Peripheral blood showed expansion of tumor-derived TCR clones after radiotherapy and ipilimumab.

Sequences were derived from peripheral blood, sampled from a patient treated with radiotherapy plus ipilimumab. The TCR was taken from a human donor with non-small cell lung cancer that progressed on radiotherapy plus ipilimumab.

The CDR3 loop reads CASSLGLAGAYEQYF. The CDR3 bases are TGTGCCAGCAGCTTAGGCCTAGCGGGAGCATACGAGCAGTACTTC. The chain uses TRBV7-2 and TRBJ2-7, with TRBD2 identical over 10 bases. Germline V gene data show CDR1 as SGHTA and CDR2 as FQGNSA. Trimming at V came to 1 base and at J to 4 bases, leaving 4 bases not matched to a gene. There are 15 residues in the CDR3.